A selection of T cell receptor beta chains follows, all from one sample in a study of Ad26.COV2.S vaccination and SARS-CoV-2 variants. Sequencing was performed with immunoSEQ multiplex PCR; in TCRdb, only in-frame clones are kept and a portion is missing. Here the sample spans hundreds of thousands of clones, 88% being singletons. The source was peripheral blood, collected in a trial of Ad26.COV2.S vaccine versus placebo. All receptors derive from a person aged 18 to 59 who received the Ad26.COV2.S COVID-19 vaccine or a placebo. The CDR3 runs from the conserved cysteine through the conserved F or W. A D gene is named only where the DNA matches it firmly. Only part of the rows carry a size: once, few, many, or a class if the clone is expanded.

>TRBD2|TRBV7-8|TRBJ2-7|.
CASSLAMTSGTYEQYF
TGTGCCAGCAGCTTAGCCATGACTAGCGGAACCTACGAGCAGTACTTC
>.|TRBV19|TRBJ1-4|once
CASSIGAGAEGEKLFF
TGTGCCAGTAGTATCGGGGCTGGGGCAGAGGGGGAAAAACTGTTTTTT
>TRBD2|TRBV5-1|TRBJ2-7|.
CASSPAGGNYEQYF
TGCGCCAGCAGCCCGGCGGGGGGTAACTACGAGCAGTACTTC
>.|TRBV4-2|TRBJ1-1|.
CASSPSPDSGLGAFF
TGTGCCAGCAGCCCCTCCCCCGACAGCGGTTTGGGAGCTTTCTTT
>.|TRBV9|TRBJ1-6|once
CASSVGGPLSSYNSPLHF
TGTGCCAGCAGCGTAGGTGGACCGCTAAGCTCCTATAATTCACCCCTCCACTTT
>TRBD2|TRBV5-1|TRBJ2-7|few
CASSPRTSVGEQYF
TGCGCCAGCAGCCCACGGACTAGCGTAGGCGAGCAGTACTTC
>.|TRBV2|TRBJ2-7|few
CASKVGESHEQYF
TGTGCCAGCAAGGTAGGGGAATCCCACGAGCAGTACTTC
>.|TRBV28|TRBJ1-6|.
CASRPNPATLHF
TGTGCCAGCAGGCCCAACCCTGCGACCCTCCACTTT
>TRBD2|TRBV19|TRBJ2-1|.
CASSIVASGRHEQFF
TGTGCCAGTAGTATTGTCGCTAGCGGGAGGCATGAGCAGTTCTTC
>TRBD1|TRBV7-6|TRBJ1-4|.
CANSLIVGQGRANEKLFF
TGTGCCAACAGCTTAATTGTGGGACAGGGGAGGGCCAATGAAAAACTGTTTTTT
>.|TRBV4-1|TRBJ1-1|.
CASSQDRRGGRALEAFF
TGCGCCAGCAGCCAAGATCGTAGGGGGGGGCGAGCCCTTGAAGCTTTCTTT
>.|TRBV12-3/TRBV12-4|TRBJ1-2|.
CASRIRGYGYTF
TGTGCCAGCAGGATCCGGGGCTATGGCTACACCTTC
>TRBD1|TRBV15|TRBJ1-1|.
CATSRDSGTVNTEAFF
TGTGCCACCAGCAGAGATAGCGGGACAGTGAACACTGAAGCTTTCTTT
>.|TRBV15|TRBJ2-1|.
CATSRESRASGPYNEQFF
TGTGCCACCAGCAGAGAATCCCGGGCCTCAGGGCCTTACAATGAGCAGTTCTTC
>.|TRBV7-9|TRBJ1-1|.
CASSYPPGENTEAFF
TGTGCCAGCAGCTACCCCCCGGGAGAGAACACTGAAGCTTTCTTT
>.|TRBV6-5|TRBJ1-2|.
CASSYSRQALIYGYTF
TGTGCCAGCAGTTACTCGAGACAGGCCCTTATCTATGGCTACACCTTC
>.|TRBV7-2|TRBJ2-1|.
CASSPDSNRRNEQFF
TGTGCCAGCAGTCCAGACTCGAACCGACGCAATGAGCAGTTCTTC
>.|TRBV3-1/TRBV3-2|TRBJ1-2|.
CASSRRGIPAYGYTF
TGTGCCAGCAGCCGACGAGGGATCCCGGCCTATGGCTACACCTTC
>.|TRBV15|TRBJ1-1|.
CATSRDRGSPEAFF
TGTGCCACCAGCAGAGATAGAGGTTCCCCTGAAGCTTTCTTT
>TRBD1|TRBV7-2|TRBJ2-7|few
CASSLDSGQVSYEQYF
TGTGCCAGCAGCTTAGATTCGGGACAGGTCTCCTACGAGCAGTACTTC
>TRBD1|TRBV19|TRBJ1-5|few
CASSVRDRDNQPQHF
TGTGCCAGTAGTGTCCGGGACAGAGACAATCAGCCCCAGCATTTT
>.|TRBV6-1|TRBJ1-1|.
CASELDRTEAFF
TGTGCCAGCGAACTAGACAGAACTGAAGCTTTCTTT
>.|TRBV5-6|TRBJ2-5|.
CASSLAAGTQYF
TGTGCCAGCAGCTTGGCGGCAGGGACCCAGTACTTC
>.|TRBV27|TRBJ2-2|.
CASSIEYTGELFF
TGTGCCAGCAGTATAGAATACACCGGGGAGCTGTTTTTT
>.|TRBV19|TRBJ1-3|.
CASSIAGQLSGNTIYF
TGTGCCAGTAGCATCGCAGGGCAACTCTCTGGAAACACCATATATTTT
>.|TRBV5-1|TRBJ2-5|.
CASTPFRQGLEQETQYF
TGCGCCAGCACCCCCTTTCGACAGGGACTTGAACAAGAGACCCAGTACTTC
>.|TRBV27|TRBJ2-7|.
CASSLSKRYEQYF
TGTGCCAGCAGTTTATCGAAAAGATACGAGCAGTACTTC
>.|TRBV30|TRBJ1-3|.
CAWTWGNTIYF
TGTGCCTGGACCTGGGGAAACACCATATATTTT
>.|TRBV3-1/TRBV3-2|TRBJ2-3|.
CASSAGPTTDTQYF
TGTGCCAGCAGCGCGGGACCTACAACAGATACGCAGTATTTT
>.|TRBV27|TRBJ1-3|once
CASTLGQLHSGNTIYF
TGTGCCAGCACTCTCGGACAGTTACACTCTGGAAACACCATATATTTT
>TRBD2|TRBV4-1|TRBJ2-7|.
CASSPLGGGSYEQYF
TGCGCCAGCAGCCCACTGGGGGGGGGCTCCTACGAGCAGTACTTC
>.|TRBV7-3|TRBJ2-7|.
CASSLTRARSYEQYF
TGTGCCAGCAGCTTAACCAGGGCGCGCTCCTACGAGCAGTACTTC
>.|TRBV29-1|TRBJ2-7|once
CSVRSQQGSYEQYF
TGCAGCGTCCGCTCGCAACAGGGATCCTACGAGCAGTACTTC
>.|TRBV9|TRBJ1-2|.
CASSPSSWSKSYGYTF
TGTGCCAGCAGCCCGAGCAGTTGGTCTAAGAGCTATGGCTACACCTTC
>.|TRBV12-3/TRBV12-4|TRBJ1-2|.
CASRLTENYGYTF
TGTGCCAGCAGGCTGACAGAGAACTATGGCTACACCTTC
>TRBD2|TRBV6-5|TRBJ2-5|.
CASSWEGQVKETQYF
TGTGCCAGCAGTTGGGAGGGGCAGGTAAAAGAGACCCAGTACTTC
>.|TRBV7-9|TRBJ2-7|few
CASSPSSTYEQYF
TGTGCCAGCAGCCCCTCGAGCACCTACGAGCAGTACTTC
>.|TRBV7-3|TRBJ2-2|.
CASVRDLTGELFF
TGTGCCAGCGTCCGGGACCTCACCGGGGAGCTGTTTTTT
>.|TRBV7-2|TRBJ1-4|few
CASSSPRSSANEKLFF
TGTGCCAGCAGCTCCCCCCGGAGTAGCGCTAATGAAAAACTGTTTTTT
>.|TRBV30|TRBJ1-3|.
CAWSRRAGASGNTIYF
TGTGCCTGGAGTAGACGGGCCGGTGCGTCGGGAAACACCATATATTTT
>.|TRBV5-1|TRBJ2-3|.
CASSPWTATDTQYF
TGCGCCAGCAGCCCCTGGACAGCCACAGATACGCAGTATTTT
>TRBD2|TRBV13|TRBJ2-2|.
CASSLTSGARKGELFF
TGTGCCAGCAGCTTAACTAGCGGGGCACGAAAAGGGGAGCTGTTTTTT
>.|TRBV21-1|TRBJ1-2|.
CASSKANGGATYGYTF
TGTGCCAGCAGCAAGGCCAACGGAGGGGCCACCTATGGCTACACCTTC
>.|TRBV6-5|TRBJ1-2|few
CASTLVQGYGYTF
TGTGCCAGCACCCTCGTTCAGGGCTATGGCTACACCTTC
>.|TRBV9|TRBJ1-2|.
CASSVGGANYGYTF
TGTGCCAGCAGCGTAGGCGGCGCCAATTATGGCTACACCTTC
>TRBD1|TRBV6-5|TRBJ2-2|.
CASTLDRGQGGELFF
TGTGCCAGCACCCTGGACAGGGGGCAGGGCGGGGAGCTGTTTTTT
>.|TRBV2|TRBJ1-4|.
CASSATYYGEKLFF
TGTGCCAGCAGTGCCACATACTATGGCGAAAAACTGTTTTTT
>TRBD1|TRBV7-3|TRBJ2-7|.
CASSWGQVRGLYEQYF
TGTGCCAGCAGCTGGGGACAGGTGAGGGGCCTCTACGAGCAGTACTTC
>.|TRBV10-3|TRBJ2-1|.
CAISDGGRSYNEQFF
TGTGCCATCAGTGATGGGGGCCGCTCCTACAATGAGCAGTTCTTC
>TRBD2|TRBV7-2|TRBJ2-3|.
CASSSREGQDTQYF
TGTGCCAGCAGCTCGCGGGAGGGGCAAGATACGCAGTATTTT
>.|TRBV24-1|TRBJ1-2|.
CATSDFSGSGYTF
TGTGCCACCAGTGATTTTTCGGGTAGCGGCTACACCTTC
>.|TRBV3-1/TRBV3-2|TRBJ1-6|few
CASSQDFGTVPLHF
TGTGCCAGCAGCCAAGATTTCGGAACCGTTCCCCTCCACTTT
>.|TRBV6-5|TRBJ1-1|.
CASGRELEAFF
TGTGCCAGCGGTCGGGAGCTTGAAGCTTTCTTT
>TRBD1|TRBV6-6|TRBJ2-7|.
CASSMTGVYEQYF
TGTGCCAGCAGTATGACAGGGGTTTACGAGCAGTACTTC